This T cell receptor (beta chain) was documented in a study of T-cell reconstitution after alpha-beta-depleted transplantation in children. For TCRbeta, the library was prepared with unique molecular identifiers. Using its own MiXCR run on the PCR reads, TCRdb lists one record per CDR3 protein. In the table there are 200,000 to 300,000 distinct CDR3 sequences, approximately 12% of which are singletons. Trimming took 2 bases from V and 0 from J, leaving 15 bases between them. The CDR3 runs to 17 residues. Germline V gives CDR1 SGHKS, CDR2 YYEKEE (reference sequence). The source is a human donor who donated a stem cell graft to a child with acute lymphoblastic leukemia. V gene TRBV5-5 combines with J gene TRBJ1-5; perhaps TRBD1 as D (6 bases). The sample consisted of PBMCs from the stem cell graft donor, taken from the stem cell graft. The CDR3 reads CASSFRGGGDSNQPQHF. CDR3 in DNA: TGTGCCAGCAGCTTCCGGGGAGGGGGGGATAGCAATCAGCCCCAGCATTTT.